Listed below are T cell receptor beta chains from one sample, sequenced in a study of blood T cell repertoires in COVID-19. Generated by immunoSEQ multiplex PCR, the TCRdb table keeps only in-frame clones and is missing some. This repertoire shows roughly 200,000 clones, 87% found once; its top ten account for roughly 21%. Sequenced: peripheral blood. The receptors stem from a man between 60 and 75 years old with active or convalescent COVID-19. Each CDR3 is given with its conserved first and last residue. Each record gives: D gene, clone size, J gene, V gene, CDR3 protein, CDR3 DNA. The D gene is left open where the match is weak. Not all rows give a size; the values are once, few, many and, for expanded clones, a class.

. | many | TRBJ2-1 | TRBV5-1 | CASSRDSGATQFF | TGCGCCAGCAGCCGGGACTCCGGCGCGACTCAGTTCTTC
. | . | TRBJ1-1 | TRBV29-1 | CSVEGGRGSTEAFF | TGCAGCGTTGAAGGGGGCAGGGGATCCACTGAAGCTTTCTTT
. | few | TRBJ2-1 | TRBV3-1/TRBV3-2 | CASSPGGDREQFF | TGTGCCAGCAGCCCCGGCGGCGACAGGGAGCAGTTCTTC
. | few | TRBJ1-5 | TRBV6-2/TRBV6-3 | CASSYFWSAVNQPQHF | TGTGCCAGCAGTTACTTCTGGTCGGCGGTCAATCAGCCCCAGCATTTT
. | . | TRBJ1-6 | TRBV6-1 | CASSGSFGTKNSPLHF | TGTGCCAGCAGTGGAAGCTTCGGGACAAAAAATTCACCCCTCCACTTT
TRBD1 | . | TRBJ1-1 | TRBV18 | CASSPGQVNTEAFF | TGTGCCAGCTCACCGGGACAGGTGAACACTGAAGCTTTCTTT
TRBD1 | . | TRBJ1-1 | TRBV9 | CASSVLTGGKTEAFF | TGTGCCAGCAGCGTACTGACAGGGGGCAAGACTGAAGCTTTCTTT
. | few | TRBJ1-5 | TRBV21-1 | CASSKGKGAERSQPQHF | TGTGCCAGCAGCAAAGGAAAGGGGGCAGAACGAAGTCAGCCCCAGCATTTT
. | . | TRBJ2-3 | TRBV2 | CASSVQATSTDTQYF | TGTGCCAGCAGTGTCCAGGCCACTAGCACAGATACGCAGTATTTT
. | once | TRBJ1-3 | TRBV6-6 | CASSPGVLNTIYF | TGTGCCAGCAGTCCGGGAGTCTTAAACACCATATATTTT
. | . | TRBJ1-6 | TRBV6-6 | CASSSTGPYNSPLHF | TGTGCCAGCAGTTCCACAGGGCCCTATAATTCACCCCTCCACTTT
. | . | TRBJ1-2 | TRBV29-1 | CSVAWGSGYGYTF | TGCAGCGTCGCATGGGGCAGTGGGTATGGCTACACCTTC